The next 7 T cell receptor beta chains were all read from a single sample in a study of human T cells and chemical hapten exposure. MiXCR, run by TCRdb on the RACE reads, gives a single entry per CDR3 protein. The sample has some 62,000 distinct CDR3 sequences; roughly 11% are singletons. Time point given: patch test 3, about 24 weeks after DPC sensitization. Treatment here: therapeutic diphenylcyclopropenone sensitization with weekly scalp DPC. The sequencing used whole blood, collected in connection with sensitization to the hapten diphenylcyclopropenone (DPC). The source of these receptors is a woman under 40 with alopecia areata. Some clones in this sample may be carry-over from other donors' samples.

In this sample, this clonotype turned up a few times. The chain couples TRBV28 to TRBJ2-1; 9 nucleotides match TRBD1. After removal of 6 bases from V and 12 bases from J, the junction contained 18 bases not matched to a gene. There are 16 residues in the CDR3. The germline V gene encodes CDR1 MDHEN and CDR2 SYDVKM. CDR3 nucleotides: TGTGCCAGCAGATCGAGTTTAGGGGACAGGGTTTGGGGGCAGTTCTTC. This encodes CASRSSLGDRVWGQFF.

The chain recombines TRBV29-1 with TRBJ2-1; tentative D call: TRBD1 (6 bases). This CDR3 region has 12 residues. Per the germline V gene, CDR1 is SQVTM and CDR2 is ANQGSEA. With 2 bases removed from V and 8 bases from J, the gap between germline ends came to 10 bases. CDR3 residues: CSVELQGHEQFF. The DNA for the CDR3 is TGCAGCGTTGAATTACAGGGTCATGAGCAGTTCTTC.

This clonotype has a count of ten or more. This chain uses TRBV6-6 with TRBJ2-7; tentative D call: TRBD1 (6 bases). CDR1 MNHNY and CDR2 SVGAGI come from the germline V gene (reference sequence). This CDR3 spans 13 amino acids. V was clipped by 2 bases and J by 3 bases, with 8 bases between them. The CDR3 DNA follows: TGTGCCAGCAGTTACAGGGGGAACTACGAGCAGTACTTC. Translation gives CASSYRGNYEQYF.

This clonotype appeared many times. The chain combines TRBV12-3 or TRBV12-4 with TRBJ2-2; either TRBD1 or TRBD2 may fit D (5 bases each). V lost 6 bases to trimming and J lost 5 bases, with 19 bases between them. The CDR3 consists of 16 residues. The CDR3 DNA reads TGTGCCAGCAGACCCACCGGGACCGCTGGGACCGGGGAGCTGTTTTTT. Amino acid sequence: CASRPTGTAGTGELFF.

This chain links TRBV30 with TRBJ1-5, with a tentative D call TRBD1 (6 bases). V lost 5 bases and J 7 bases, leaving 18 bases between the germline ends. CDR3 length: 14 residues. The germline V gene encodes CDR1 GTSNPN and CDR2 SVGIG (reference sequence). As DNA, the CDR3 is TGTGCCTGGGGACTTACAGGGCGCAGGCAGCCCCAGCATTTT. It specifies CAWGLTGRRQPQHF.

This clonotype was counted only a few times. This chain connects TRBV11-2 to TRBJ1-1; weak D call: TRBD1 (5 bases). Trimming shortened V by 1 base and J by 0 bases, and 9 bases separated the two germline ends. From germline, CDR1 is SGHAT and CDR2 FQNNGV. This CDR3 region has 15 residues. The CDR3 loop is CASSLVGTVNTEAFF. The CDR3 bases are TGTGCCAGCAGCTTAGTTGGGACTGTGAACACTGAAGCTTTCTTT.

The CDR3 nucleotides read TGTGCCAGCTCGTCAGGACACACAGATACGCAGTATTTT. Protein: CASSSGHTDTQYF. The chain joins TRBV18 to TRBJ2-3; D perhaps matches TRBD1 (5 bases). V was clipped by 6 bases and J by 2 bases, with 9 bases between them. Germline V gene lookup returns CDR1 KGHSH and CDR2 LQKENI. The CDR3 loop spans 13 amino acids. Looking up the rest from reference TRBV18 and TRBJ2-3 gives the full variable domain: NAGVMQNPRHLVRRRGQEARLRCSPMKGHSHVYWYRQLPEEGLKFMVYLQKENIIDESGMPKERFSAEFPKEGPSILRIQQVVRGDSAAYFCASSSGHTDTQYFGPGTRLTVL.